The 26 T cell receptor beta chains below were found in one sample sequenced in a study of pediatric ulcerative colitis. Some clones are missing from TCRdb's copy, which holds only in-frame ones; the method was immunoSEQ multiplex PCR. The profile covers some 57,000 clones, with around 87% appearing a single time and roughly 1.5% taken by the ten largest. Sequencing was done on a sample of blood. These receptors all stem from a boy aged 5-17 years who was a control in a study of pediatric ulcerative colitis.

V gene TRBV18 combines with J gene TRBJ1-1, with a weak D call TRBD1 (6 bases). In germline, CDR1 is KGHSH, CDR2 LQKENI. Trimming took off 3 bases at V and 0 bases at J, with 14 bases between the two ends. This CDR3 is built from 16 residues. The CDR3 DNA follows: TGTGCCAGCTCACCTAGGCGACAGGTCATGAACACTGAAGCTTTCTTT. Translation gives CASSPRRQVMNTEAFF. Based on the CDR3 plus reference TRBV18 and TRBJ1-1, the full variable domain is NAGVMQNPRHLVRRRGQEARLRCSPMKGHSHVYWYRQLPEEGLKFMVYLQKENIIDESGMPKERFSAEFPKEGPSILRIQQVVRGDSAAYFCASSPRRQVMNTEAFFGQGTRLTVV.

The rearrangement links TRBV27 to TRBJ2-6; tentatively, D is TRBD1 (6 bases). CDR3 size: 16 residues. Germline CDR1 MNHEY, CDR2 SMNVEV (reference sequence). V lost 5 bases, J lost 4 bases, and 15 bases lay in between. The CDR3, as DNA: TGTGCCAGCAGTCCAATTACAGGGTTAGGGGCCAACGTCCTGACTTTC. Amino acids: CASSPITGLGANVLTF.

The CDR3 reads CASSQEGGKFYEQYF. For the CDR3, the DNA is TGTGCCAGCAGCCAAGAGGGGGGGAAATTCTACGAGCAGTACTTC. The chain couples TRBV4-2 to TRBJ2-7; 7 nucleotides line up with TRBD2. The germline gives CDR1 LGHNA, CDR2 YNFKEQ. The CDR3 is made up of 15 amino acids. The V and J ends lost 0 bases and 3 bases, in that order; junction bases with no gene match: 5.

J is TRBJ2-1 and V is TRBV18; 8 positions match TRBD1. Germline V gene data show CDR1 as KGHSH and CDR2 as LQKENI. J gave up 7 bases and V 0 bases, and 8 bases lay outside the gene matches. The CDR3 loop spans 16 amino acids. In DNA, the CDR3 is TGTGCCAGCTCACCACCTCCGGGACAGGCCTTTAATGAGCAGTTCTTC. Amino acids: CASSPPPGQAFNEQFF. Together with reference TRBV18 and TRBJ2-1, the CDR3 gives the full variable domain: NAGVMQNPRHLVRRRGQEARLRCSPMKGHSHVYWYRQLPEEGLKFMVYLQKENIIDESGMPKERFSAEFPKEGPSILRIQQVVRGDSAAYFCASSPPPGQAFNEQFFGPGTRLTVL.

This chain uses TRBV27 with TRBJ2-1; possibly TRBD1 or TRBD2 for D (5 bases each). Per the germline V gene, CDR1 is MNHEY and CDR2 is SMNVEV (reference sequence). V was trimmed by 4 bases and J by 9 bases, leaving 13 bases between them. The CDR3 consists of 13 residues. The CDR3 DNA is TGTGCCAGCAGTTGGGGACCCGCTGGTGAGCAGTTCTTC. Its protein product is CASSWGPAGEQFF.

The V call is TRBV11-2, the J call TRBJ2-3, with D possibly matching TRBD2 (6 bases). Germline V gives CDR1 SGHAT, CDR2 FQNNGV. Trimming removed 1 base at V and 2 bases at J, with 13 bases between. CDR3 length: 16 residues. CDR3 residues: CASSLGLGGPTDTQYF. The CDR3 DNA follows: TGTGCCAGCAGCTTAGGCCTGGGAGGACCCACAGATACGCAGTATTTT.

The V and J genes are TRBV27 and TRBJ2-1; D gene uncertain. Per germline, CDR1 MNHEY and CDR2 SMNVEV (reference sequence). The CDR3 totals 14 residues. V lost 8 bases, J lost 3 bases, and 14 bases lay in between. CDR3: CASRRRSGYNEQFF. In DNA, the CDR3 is TGTGCCAGCCGCAGGAGATCAGGCTACAATGAGCAGTTCTTC.

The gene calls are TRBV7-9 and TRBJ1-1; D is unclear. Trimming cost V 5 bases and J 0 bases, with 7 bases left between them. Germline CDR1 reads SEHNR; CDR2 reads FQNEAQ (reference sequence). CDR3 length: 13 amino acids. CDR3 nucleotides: TGTGCCAGCAGCCCTTTAATGAACACTGAAGCTTTCTTT. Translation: CASSPLMNTEAFF.

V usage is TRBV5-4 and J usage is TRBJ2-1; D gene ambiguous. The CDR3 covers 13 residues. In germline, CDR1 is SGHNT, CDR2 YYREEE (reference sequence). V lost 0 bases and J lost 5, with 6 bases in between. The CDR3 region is CASSLEIDNEQFF. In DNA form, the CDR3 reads TGTGCCAGCAGCTTGGAAATCGACAATGAGCAGTTCTTC.

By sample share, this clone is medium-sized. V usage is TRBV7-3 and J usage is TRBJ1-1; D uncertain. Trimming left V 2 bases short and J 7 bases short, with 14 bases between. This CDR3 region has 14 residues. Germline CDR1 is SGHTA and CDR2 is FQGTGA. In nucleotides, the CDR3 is TGTGCCAGCAGCTTATCTATGCTGGGGAATGAAGCTTTCTTT. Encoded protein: CASSLSMLGNEAFF. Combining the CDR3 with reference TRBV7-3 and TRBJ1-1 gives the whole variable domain GAGVSQTPSNKVTEKGKYVELRCDPISGHTALYWYRQSLGQGPEFLIYFQGTGAADDSGLPNDRFFAVRPEGSVSTLKIQRTERGDSAVYLCASSLSMLGNEAFFGQGTRLTVV.

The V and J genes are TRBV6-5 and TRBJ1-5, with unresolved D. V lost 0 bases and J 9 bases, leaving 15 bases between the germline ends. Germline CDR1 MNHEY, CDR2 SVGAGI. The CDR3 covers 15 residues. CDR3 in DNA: TGTGCCAGCAGTTACTCGATAGATGGATCTCGGCCCCAGCATTTT. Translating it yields CASSYSIDGSRPQHF.

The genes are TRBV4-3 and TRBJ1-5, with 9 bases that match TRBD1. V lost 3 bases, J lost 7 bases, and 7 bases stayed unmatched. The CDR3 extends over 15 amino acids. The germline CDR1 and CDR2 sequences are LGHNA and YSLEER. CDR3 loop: CASSQEQGAGQPQHF. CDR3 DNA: TGCGCCAGCAGCCAGGAACAGGGGGCGGGCCAGCCCCAGCATTTT.

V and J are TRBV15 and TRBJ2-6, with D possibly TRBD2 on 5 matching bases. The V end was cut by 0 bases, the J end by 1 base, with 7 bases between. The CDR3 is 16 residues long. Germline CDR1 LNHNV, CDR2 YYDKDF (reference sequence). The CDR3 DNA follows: TGTGCCACCAGCAGAGATTCGGGGTCTGGGGCCAACGTCCTGACTTTC. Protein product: CATSRDSGSGANVLTF.

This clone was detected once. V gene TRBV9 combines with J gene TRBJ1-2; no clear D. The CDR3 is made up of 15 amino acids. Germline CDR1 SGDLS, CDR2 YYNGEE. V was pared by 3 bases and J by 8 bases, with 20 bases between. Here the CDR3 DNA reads TGTGCCAGCAGCGCTTCAACCCCCCAGAAACTCGGCTACACCTTC. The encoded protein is CASSASTPQKLGYTF.

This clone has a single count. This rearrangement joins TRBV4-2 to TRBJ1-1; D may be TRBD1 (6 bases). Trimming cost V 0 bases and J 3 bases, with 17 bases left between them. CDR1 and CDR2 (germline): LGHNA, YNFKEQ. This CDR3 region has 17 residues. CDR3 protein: CASSQDEEGGSYTEAFF. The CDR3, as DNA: TGTGCCAGCAGCCAAGATGAAGAGGGGGGGTCCTACACTGAAGCTTTCTTT.

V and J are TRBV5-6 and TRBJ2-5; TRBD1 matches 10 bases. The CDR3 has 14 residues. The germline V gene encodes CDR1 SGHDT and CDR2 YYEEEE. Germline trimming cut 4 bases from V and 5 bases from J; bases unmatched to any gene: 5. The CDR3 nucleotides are TGTGCCAGCAGCCGGGGGACAGGGGAGGAGACCCAGTACTTC. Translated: CASSRGTGEETQYF.

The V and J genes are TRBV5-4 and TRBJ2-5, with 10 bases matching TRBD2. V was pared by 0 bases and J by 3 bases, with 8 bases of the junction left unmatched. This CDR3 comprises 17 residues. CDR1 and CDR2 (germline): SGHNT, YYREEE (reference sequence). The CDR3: CASSLVTGLAEEETQYF. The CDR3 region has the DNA TGTGCCAGCAGCTTGGTTACTGGACTAGCGGAGGAAGAGACCCAGTACTTC.

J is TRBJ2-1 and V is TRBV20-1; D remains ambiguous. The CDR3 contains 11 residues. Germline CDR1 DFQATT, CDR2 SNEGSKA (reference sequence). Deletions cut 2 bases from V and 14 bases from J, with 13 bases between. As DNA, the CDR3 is TGCAGTGCTAGAACTGGGCAGTTCAAGTTCTTC. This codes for CSARTGQFKFF.

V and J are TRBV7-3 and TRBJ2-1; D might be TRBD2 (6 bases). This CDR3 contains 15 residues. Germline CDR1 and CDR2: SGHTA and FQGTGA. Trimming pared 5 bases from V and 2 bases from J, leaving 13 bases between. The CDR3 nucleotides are TGTGCCAGCAGCCAAAGCGCGGGGCCCTACAATGAGCAGTTCTTC. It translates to CASSQSAGPYNEQFF.

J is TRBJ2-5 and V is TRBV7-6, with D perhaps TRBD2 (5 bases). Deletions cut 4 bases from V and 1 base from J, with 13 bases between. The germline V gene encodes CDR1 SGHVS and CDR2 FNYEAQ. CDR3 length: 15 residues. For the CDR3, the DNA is TGTGCCAGCAGCTACCGGAGAACTAGCCAAGAGACCCAGTACTTC. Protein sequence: CASSYRRTSQETQYF.

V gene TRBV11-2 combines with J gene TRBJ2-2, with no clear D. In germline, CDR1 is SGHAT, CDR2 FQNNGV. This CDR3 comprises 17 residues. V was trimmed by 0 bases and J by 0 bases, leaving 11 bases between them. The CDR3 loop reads CASSLENGGTNTGELFF. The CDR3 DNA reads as TGTGCCAGCAGCTTAGAAAATGGTGGAACGAACACCGGGGAGCTGTTTTTT.

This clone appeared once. The CDR3 region is CAWSIQGQEIDTQYF. For the CDR3, the DNA is TGTGCCTGGAGTATACAGGGCCAAGAGATTGATACGCAGTATTTT. The chain combines TRBV30 with TRBJ2-3; weak D call: TRBD1 (6 bases). CDR1 and CDR2 from the germline V gene are GTSNPN and SVGIG (reference sequence). The CDR3 length is 15 residues. The V end was cut by 2 bases, the J end by 6 bases, with 18 bases between.

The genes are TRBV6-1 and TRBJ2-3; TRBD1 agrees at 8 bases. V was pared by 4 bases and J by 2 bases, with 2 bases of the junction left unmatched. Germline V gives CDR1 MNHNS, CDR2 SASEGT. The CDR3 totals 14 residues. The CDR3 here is CASSGGQDTDTQYF. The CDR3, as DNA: TGTGCCAGCAGTGGGGGACAGGACACAGATACGCAGTATTTT.

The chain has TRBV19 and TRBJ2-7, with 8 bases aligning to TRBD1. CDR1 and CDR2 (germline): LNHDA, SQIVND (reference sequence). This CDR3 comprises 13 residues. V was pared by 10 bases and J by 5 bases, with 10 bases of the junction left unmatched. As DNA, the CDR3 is TGTGCCACCGGCGGACAGGGTCAGAACGAGCAGTACTTC. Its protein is CATGGQGQNEQYF.

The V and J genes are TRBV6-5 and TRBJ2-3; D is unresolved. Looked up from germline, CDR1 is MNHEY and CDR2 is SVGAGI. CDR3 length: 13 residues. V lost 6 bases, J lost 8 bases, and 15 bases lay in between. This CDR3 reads CASRQTDQSTQYF. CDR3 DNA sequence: TGTGCCAGCAGACAAACGGACCAAAGTACGCAGTATTTT.

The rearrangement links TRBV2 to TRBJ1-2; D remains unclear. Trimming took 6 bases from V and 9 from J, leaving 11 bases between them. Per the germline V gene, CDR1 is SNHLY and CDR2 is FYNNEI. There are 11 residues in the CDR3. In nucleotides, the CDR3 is TGTGCCAGCAGGAATCGGGTACGCTACACCTTC. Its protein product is CASRNRVRYTF.